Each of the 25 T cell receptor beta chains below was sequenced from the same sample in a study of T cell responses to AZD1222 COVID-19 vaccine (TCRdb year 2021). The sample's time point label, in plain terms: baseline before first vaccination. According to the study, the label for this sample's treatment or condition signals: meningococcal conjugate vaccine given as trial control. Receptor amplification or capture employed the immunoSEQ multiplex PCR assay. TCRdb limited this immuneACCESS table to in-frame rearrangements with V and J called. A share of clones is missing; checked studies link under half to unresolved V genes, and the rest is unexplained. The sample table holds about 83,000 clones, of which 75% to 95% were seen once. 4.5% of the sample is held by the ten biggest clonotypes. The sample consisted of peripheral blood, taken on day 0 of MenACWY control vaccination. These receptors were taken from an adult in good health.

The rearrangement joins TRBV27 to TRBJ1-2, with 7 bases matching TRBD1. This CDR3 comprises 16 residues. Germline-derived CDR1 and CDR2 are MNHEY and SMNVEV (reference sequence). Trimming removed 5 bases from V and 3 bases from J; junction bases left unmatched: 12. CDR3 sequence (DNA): TGTGCCAGCAGTCCCTATCCAACCAGGGGGGACTATGGCTACACCTTC. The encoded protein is CASSPYPTRGDYGYTF.

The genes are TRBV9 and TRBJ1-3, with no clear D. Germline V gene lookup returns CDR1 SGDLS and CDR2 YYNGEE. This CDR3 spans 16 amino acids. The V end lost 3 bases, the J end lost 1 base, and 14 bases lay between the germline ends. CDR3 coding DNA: TGTGCCAGCAGCGCGCGTCAGTTCGCGTCTGGAAACACCATATATTTT. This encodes CASSARQFASGNTIYF.

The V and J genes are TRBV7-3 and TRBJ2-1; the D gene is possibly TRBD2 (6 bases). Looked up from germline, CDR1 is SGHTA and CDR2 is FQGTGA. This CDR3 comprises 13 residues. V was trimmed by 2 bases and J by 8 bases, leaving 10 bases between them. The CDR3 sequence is CASSLAGFDEQFF. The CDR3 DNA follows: TGTGCCAGCAGCTTAGCGGGGTTCGATGAGCAGTTCTTC.

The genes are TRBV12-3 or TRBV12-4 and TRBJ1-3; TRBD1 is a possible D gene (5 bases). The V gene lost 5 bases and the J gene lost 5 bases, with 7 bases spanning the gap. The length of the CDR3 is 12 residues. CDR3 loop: CASSQGRNTIYF. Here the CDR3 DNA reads TGTGCCAGCAGTCAGGGACGAAACACCATATATTTT.

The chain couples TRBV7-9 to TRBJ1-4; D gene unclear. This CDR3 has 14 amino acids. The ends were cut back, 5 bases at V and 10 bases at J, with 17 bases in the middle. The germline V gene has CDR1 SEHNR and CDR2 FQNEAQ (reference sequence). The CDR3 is CASSASRVPGKLFF. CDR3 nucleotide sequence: TGTGCCAGCAGCGCCTCCCGGGTCCCCGGAAAACTGTTTTTT.

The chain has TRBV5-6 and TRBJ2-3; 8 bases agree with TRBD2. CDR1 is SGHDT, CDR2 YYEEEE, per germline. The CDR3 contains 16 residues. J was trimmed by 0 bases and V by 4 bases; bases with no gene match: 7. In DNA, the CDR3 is TGTGCCAGCAGCCCGGGCGCTAGCGGGAGCACAGATACGCAGTATTTT. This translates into CASSPGASGSTDTQYF. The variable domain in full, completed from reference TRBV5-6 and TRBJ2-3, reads DAGVTQSPTHLIKTRGQQVTLRCSPKSGHDTVSWYQQALGQGPQFIFQYYEEEERQRGNFPDRFSGHQFPNYSSELNVNALLLGDSALYLCASSPGASGSTDTQYFGPGTRLTVL.

The CDR3 DNA is TGTGCCAGCAGCTCGCTCCTCGGGACAGTTGCCTACGAGCAGTACTTC. Its protein product is CASSSLLGTVAYEQYF. This chain links TRBV7-9 with TRBJ2-7; 7 bases fit TRBD1. The CDR3 has 16 amino acids. Germline CDR1 and CDR2: SEHNR and FQNEAQ (reference sequence). V lost 4 bases, J lost 2 bases, and 11 bases stayed unmatched. The full variable domain, with the rest looked up from reference TRBV7-9 and TRBJ2-7, is DTGVSQNPRHKITKRGQNVTFRCDPISEHNRLYWYRQTLGQGPEFLTYFQNEAQLEKSRLLSDRFSAERPKGSFSTLEIQRTEQGDSAMYLCASSSLLGTVAYEQYFGPGTRLTVT.

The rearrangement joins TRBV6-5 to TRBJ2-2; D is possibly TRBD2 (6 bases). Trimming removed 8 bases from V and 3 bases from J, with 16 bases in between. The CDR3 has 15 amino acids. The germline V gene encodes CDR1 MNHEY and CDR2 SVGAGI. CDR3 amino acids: CASFLRDPHTGELFF. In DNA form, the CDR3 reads TGTGCCAGCTTTTTGCGGGACCCGCACACCGGGGAGCTGTTTTTT.

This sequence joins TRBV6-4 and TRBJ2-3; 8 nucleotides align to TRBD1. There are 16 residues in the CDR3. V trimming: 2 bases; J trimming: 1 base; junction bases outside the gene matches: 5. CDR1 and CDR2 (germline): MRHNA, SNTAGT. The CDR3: CASSDAGQGGTDTQYF. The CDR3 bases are TGTGCCAGCAGTGACGCCGGACAGGGAGGCACAGATACGCAGTATTTT.

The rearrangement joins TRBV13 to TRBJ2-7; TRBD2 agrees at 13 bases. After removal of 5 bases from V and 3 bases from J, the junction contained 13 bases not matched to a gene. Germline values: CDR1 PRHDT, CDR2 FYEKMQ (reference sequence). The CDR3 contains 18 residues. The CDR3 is CASSPPPGTSGNFYEQYF. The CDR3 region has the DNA TGTGCCAGCAGCCCCCCTCCTGGGACTAGCGGGAACTTCTACGAGCAGTACTTC.

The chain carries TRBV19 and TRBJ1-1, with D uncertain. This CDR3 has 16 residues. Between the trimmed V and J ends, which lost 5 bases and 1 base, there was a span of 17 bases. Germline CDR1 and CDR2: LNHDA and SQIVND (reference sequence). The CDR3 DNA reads TGTGCCAGTAGTGGACGCCTCGCGAGGGCGAACACTGAAGCTTTCTTT. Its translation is CASSGRLARANTEAFF.

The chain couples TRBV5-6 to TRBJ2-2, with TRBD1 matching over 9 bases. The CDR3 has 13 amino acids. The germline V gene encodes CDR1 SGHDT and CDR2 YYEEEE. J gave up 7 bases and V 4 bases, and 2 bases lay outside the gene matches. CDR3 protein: CASSRQGVGELFF. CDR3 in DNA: TGTGCCAGCAGCCGACAGGGGGTCGGGGAGCTGTTTTTT.

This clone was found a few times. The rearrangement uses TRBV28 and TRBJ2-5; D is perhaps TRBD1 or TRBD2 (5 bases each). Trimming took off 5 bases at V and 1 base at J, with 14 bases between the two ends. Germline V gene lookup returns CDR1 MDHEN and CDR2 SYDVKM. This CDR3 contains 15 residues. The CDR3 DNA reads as TGTGCCAGCAGTCCCCGGGGCTCAGGCCAAGAGACCCAGTACTTC. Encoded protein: CASSPRGSGQETQYF.

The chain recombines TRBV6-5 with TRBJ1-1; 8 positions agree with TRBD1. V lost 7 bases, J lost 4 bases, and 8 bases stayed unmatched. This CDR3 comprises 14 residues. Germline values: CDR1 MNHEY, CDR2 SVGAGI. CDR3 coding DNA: TGTGCCAGCACAGCCCCGACAGGGGTCACTGAAGCTTTCTTT. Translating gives CASTAPTGVTEAFF.

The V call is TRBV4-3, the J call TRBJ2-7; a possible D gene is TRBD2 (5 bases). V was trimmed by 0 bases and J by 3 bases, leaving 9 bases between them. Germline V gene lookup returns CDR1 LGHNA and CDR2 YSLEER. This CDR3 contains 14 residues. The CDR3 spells CASSQDGTSYEQYF. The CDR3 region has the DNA TGCGCCAGCAGCCAAGATGGAACTAGCTACGAGCAGTACTTC.

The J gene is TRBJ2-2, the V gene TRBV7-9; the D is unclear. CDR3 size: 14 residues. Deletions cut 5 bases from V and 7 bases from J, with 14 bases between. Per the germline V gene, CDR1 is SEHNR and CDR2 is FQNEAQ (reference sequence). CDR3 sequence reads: CASSPPMGGGELFF. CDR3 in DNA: TGTGCCAGCAGCCCGCCTATGGGTGGCGGGGAGCTGTTTTTT.

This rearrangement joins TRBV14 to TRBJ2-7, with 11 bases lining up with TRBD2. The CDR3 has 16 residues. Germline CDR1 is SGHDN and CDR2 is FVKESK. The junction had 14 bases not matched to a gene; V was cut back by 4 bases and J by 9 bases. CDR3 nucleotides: TGTGCCAGCAGCCCACTAGCGGGAGACTTATTTGCTGCGCAGTACTTC. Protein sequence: CASSPLAGDLFAAQYF.

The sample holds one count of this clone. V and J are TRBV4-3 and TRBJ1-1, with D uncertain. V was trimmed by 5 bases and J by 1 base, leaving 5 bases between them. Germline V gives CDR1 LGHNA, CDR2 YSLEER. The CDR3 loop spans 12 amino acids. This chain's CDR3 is CASSEGNTEAFF. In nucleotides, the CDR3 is TGCGCCAGCAGCGAGGGGAACACTGAAGCTTTCTTT.

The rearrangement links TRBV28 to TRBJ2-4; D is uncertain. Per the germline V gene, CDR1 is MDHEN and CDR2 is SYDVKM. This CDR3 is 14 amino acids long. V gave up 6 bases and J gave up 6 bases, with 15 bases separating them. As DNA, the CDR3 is TGTGCCAGCAGCCCTCCGAGTACGGGAAACATTCAGTACTTC. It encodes CASSPPSTGNIQYF.

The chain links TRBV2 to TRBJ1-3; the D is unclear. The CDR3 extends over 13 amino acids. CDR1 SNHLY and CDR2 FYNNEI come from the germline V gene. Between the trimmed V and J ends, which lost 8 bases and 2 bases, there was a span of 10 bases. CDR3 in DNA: TGTGCCAGCGTGGGTCTTCCTGGAAACACCATATATTTT. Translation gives CASVGLPGNTIYF.

CDR3 sequence reads: CASSQDPETANTEAFF. The CDR3 region has the DNA TGCGCCAGCAGCCAAGATCCCGAGACAGCGAACACTGAAGCTTTCTTT. The chain employs TRBV4-3 and TRBJ1-1, with TRBD1 as a possible D gene (5 bases). The V end was cut by 0 bases, the J end by 1 base, with 12 bases between. Germline loops: CDR1 LGHNA, CDR2 YSLEER. This CDR3 comprises 16 residues.

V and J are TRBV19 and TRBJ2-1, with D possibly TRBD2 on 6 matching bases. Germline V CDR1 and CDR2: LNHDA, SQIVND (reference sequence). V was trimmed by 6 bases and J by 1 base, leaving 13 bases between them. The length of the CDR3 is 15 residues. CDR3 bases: TGTGCCAGTAGAGAAGCGGGCTCTTCCTACAATGAGCAGTTCTTC. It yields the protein CASREAGSSYNEQFF.

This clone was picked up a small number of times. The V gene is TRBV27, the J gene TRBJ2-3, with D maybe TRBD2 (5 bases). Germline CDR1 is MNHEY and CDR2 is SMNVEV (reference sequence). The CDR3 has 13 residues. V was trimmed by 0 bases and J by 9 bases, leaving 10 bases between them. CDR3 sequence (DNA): TGTGCCAGCAGTTTATCGTTCGGGGAGACGCAGTATTTT. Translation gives CASSLSFGETQYF.

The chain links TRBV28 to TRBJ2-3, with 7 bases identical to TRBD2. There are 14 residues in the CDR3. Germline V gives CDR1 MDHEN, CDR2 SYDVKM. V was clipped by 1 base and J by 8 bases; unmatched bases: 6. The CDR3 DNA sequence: TGTGCCAGCAGTTTATTGGGGGAGGGGACTACGCAGTATTTT. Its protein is CASSLLGEGTTQYF.

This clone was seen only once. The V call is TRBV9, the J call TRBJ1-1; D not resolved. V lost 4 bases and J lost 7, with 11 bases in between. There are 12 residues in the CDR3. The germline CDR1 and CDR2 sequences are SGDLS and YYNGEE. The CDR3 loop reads CASSRERGEAFF. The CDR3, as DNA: TGTGCCAGCAGCCGCGAAAGAGGTGAAGCTTTCTTT.